This is a list of T cell receptor beta chains from one sample in a study of cytomegalovirus exposure and HLA in healthy donors. Repertoires were generated with immunoSEQ multiplex PCR, while TCRdb's copy carries only in-frame clones and drops some. The ten most abundant clones cover approximately 2.4% of a sample with 120,000 to 150,000 clones. The sample was PBMCs. These receptor sequences come from a man aged 40-50 years in good health and CMV-seronegative. Both conserved end residues are part of each CDR3. D genes are given only for firm matches.

NA | TRBJ1-1 | TRBV15 | CATSREGHSRAFF | TGTGCCACCAGCAGAGAGGGACACTCTAGAGCTTTCTTT
NA | TRBJ1-1 | TRBV7-9 | CASSFYGSTEAFF | TGTGCCAGCAGCTTTTATGGTAGTACTGAAGCTTTCTTT
NA | TRBJ2-3 | TRBV29-1 | CSVDAGNTDTQYF | TGCAGCGTTGATGCGGGGAACACAGATACGCAGTATTTT
NA | TRBJ2-3 | TRBV14 | CASSQAGRTDTQYF | TGTGCCAGCAGCCAAGCAGGTCGGACAGATACGCAGTATTTT
TRBD1 | TRBJ1-2 | TRBV19 | CASSIDGTDYGYTF | TGTGCCAGTAGTATAGATGGGACAGACTATGGCTACACCTTC
NA | TRBJ2-5 | TRBV7-6 | CASSFGGGHGETQYF | TGTGCCAGCAGCTTTGGGGGGGGCCATGGAGAGACCCAGTACTTC
TRBD2 | TRBJ2-1 | TRBV10-3 | CAISRTSGGYNEQFF | TGTGCCATCAGTCGGACTAGCGGGGGCTACAATGAGCAGTTCTTC
TRBD2 | TRBJ2-7 | TRBV7-2 | CASSVGEGGAYEQYF | TGTGCCAGCAGCGTAGGGGAGGGAGGGGCCTACGAGCAGTACTTC
TRBD1 | TRBJ2-5 | TRBV15 | CATSRRTGFQETQYF | TGTGCCACCAGCAGACGGACAGGCTTCCAAGAGACCCAGTACTTC
NA | TRBJ1-2 | TRBV2 | CASSGGGNYGYTF | TGTGCCAGCAGTGGGGGGGGGAACTATGGCTACACCTTC
NA | TRBJ1-4 | TRBV28 | CASSPPTGLKLFF | TGTGCCAGCAGTCCCCCAACAGGGTTGAAACTGTTTTTT
NA | TRBJ1-1 | TRBV7-3 | CASSFGPNTEAFF | TGTGCCAGCAGCTTTGGGCCGAACACTGAAGCTTTCTTT
NA | TRBJ1-6 | TRBV15 | CATSQSLARGFNSPLHF | TGTGCCACCAGCCAGTCTTTAGCCCGGGGGTTTAATTCACCCCTCCACTTT
TRBD1 | TRBJ1-5 | TRBV10-3 | CAISGTGGDQPQHF | TGTGCCATCAGTGGGACAGGGGGGGATCAGCCCCAGCATTTT
TRBD1 | TRBJ2-2 | TRBV18 | CASSPSQGPTGELFF | TGTGCCAGCTCACCTTCACAGGGGCCCACCGGGGAGCTGTTTTTT
TRBD2 | TRBJ2-5 | TRBV13 | CASSLGSGGTQYF | TGTGCCAGCAGCTTAGGGAGCGGGGGGACCCAGTACTTC
NA | TRBJ1-1 | TRBV2 | CASTKQGNTEAFF | TGTGCCAGCACCAAACAGGGGAACACTGAAGCTTTCTTT
NA | TRBJ1-6 | TRBV6-6 | CASSYGQLNSPLHF | TGTGCCAGCAGTTACGGGCAGCTAAATTCACCCCTCCACTTT
NA | TRBJ2-5 | TRBV4-1 | CASSQPFKRPETQYF | TGCGCCAGCAGCCAACCATTCAAGAGGCCGGAGACCCAGTACTTC
TRBD1 | TRBJ2-5 | TRBV11-3 | CASVTGKQETQYF | TGTGCCAGCGTGACAGGGAAACAAGAGACCCAGTACTTC